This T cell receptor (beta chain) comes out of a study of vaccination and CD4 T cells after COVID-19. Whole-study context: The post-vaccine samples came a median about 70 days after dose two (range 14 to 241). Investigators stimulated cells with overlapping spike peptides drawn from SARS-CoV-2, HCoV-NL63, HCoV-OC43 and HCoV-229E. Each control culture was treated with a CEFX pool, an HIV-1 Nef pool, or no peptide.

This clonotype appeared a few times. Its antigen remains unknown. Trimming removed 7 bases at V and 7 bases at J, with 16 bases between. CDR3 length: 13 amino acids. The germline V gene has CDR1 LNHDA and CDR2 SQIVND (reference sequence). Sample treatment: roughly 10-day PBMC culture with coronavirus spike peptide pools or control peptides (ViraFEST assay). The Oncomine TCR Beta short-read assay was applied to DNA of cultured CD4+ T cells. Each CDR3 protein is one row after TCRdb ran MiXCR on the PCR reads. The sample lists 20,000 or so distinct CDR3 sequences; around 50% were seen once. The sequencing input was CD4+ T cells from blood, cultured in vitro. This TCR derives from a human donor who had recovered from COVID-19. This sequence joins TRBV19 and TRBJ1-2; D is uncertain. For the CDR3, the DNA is TGTGCCAGTACTCCAAACACGGGAAGTGGCTACACCTTC. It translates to CASTPNTGSGYTF.